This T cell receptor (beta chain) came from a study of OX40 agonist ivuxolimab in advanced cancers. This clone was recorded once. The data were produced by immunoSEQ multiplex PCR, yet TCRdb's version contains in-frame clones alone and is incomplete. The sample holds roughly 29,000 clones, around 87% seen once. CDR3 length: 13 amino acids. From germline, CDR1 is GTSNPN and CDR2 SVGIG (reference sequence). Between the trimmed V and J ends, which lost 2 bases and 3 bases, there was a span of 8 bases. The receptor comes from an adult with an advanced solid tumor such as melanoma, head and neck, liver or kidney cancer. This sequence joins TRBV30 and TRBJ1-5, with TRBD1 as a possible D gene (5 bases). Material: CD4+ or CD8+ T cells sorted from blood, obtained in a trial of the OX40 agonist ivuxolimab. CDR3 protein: CAWSFGTNQPQHF. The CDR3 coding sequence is TGTGCCTGGAGTTTCGGGACCAATCAGCCCCAGCATTTT.